Below are 3 T cell receptor beta chains sequenced from a single sample in a study of T cell responses to AZD1222 COVID-19 vaccine. Repertoires were generated with immunoSEQ multiplex PCR, while TCRdb's copy carries only in-frame clones and drops some. The sample holds roughly 130,000 clones, about nine tenths seen once. The input for sequencing was peripheral blood, taken on day 0 of AZD1222 vaccination. The receptors derive from an adult in good health.

J is TRBJ2-5 and V is TRBV7-8, with 7 bases fitting TRBD1. The trim removed 5 bases at V and 5 bases at J, leaving 11 bases unmatched. CDR1 SGHVS and CDR2 FQNEAQ come from the germline V gene. The CDR3 is made up of 15 amino acids. The CDR3 region has the DNA TGTGCCAGCAGCCGCGCTGAGGGGGCGGAGGAGACCCAGTACTTC. Translated, it gives CASSRAEGAEETQYF.

The J gene is TRBJ1-2, the V gene TRBV28, with unresolved D. Germline V gives CDR1 MDHEN, CDR2 SYDVKM. V lost 3 bases and J lost 8, with 10 bases in between. The CDR3 covers 12 residues. The chain's CDR3 is CASSFNGGGYTF. Here the CDR3 DNA reads TGTGCCAGCAGTTTTAACGGAGGGGGCTACACCTTC.

The rearrangement uses TRBV25-1 and TRBJ2-7; 9 bases are a match to TRBD1. The CDR3 extends over 14 amino acids. CDR1 and CDR2 from the germline V gene are MGHDK and SYGVNS. Trimming cost V 6 bases and J 5 bases; bases outside gene matches: 8. The CDR3 sequence: CASRGTGRTDEQYF. In DNA form, the CDR3 reads TGTGCCAGCAGGGGGACAGGGAGAACTGACGAGCAGTACTTC.